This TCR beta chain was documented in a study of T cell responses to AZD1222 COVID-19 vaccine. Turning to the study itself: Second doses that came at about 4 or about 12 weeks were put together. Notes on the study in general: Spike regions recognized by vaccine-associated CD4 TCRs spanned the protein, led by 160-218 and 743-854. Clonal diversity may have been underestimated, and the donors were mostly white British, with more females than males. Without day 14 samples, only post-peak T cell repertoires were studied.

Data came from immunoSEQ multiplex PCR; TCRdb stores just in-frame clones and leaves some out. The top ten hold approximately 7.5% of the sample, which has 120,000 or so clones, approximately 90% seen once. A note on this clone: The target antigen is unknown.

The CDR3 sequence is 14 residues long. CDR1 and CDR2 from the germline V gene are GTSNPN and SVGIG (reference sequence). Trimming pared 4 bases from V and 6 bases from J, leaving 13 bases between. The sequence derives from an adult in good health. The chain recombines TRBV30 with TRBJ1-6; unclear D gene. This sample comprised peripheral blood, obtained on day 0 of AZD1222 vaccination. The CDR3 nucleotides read TGTGCCTGGACCGGGCCAGCTAGTAATTCACCCCTCCACTTT. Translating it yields CAWTGPASNSPLHF.